Below are 21 T cell receptor beta chains sequenced from a single sample in a study of cytomegalovirus exposure and HLA in healthy donors. PCR employed 60 Vbeta and 13 Jbeta primers. Assay used: immunoSEQ multiplex PCR; TCRdb lists only in-frame clones, some missing. The sample holds 150,000 or so clones; about 85% are singletons and the top ten take approximately 8%. The sample was PBMCs. These receptors were taken from a man aged 25-45 years in good health and CMV-seropositive.

The gene calls are TRBV6-6 and TRBJ2-5, with 10 bases identical to TRBD2. After removal of 4 bases from V and 5 bases from J, the junction contained 10 bases not matched to a gene. The CDR3 length is 16 residues. Germline CDR1 is MNHNY and CDR2 is SVGAGI (reference sequence). The CDR3 nucleotides read TGTGCCAGCAGTTCCCAGGGACTAGCGAGGGCGGAGACCCAGTACTTC. This encodes CASSSQGLARAETQYF.

This CDR3 reads CASSSGVGANVLTF. In DNA, the CDR3 is TGTGCCAGCAGTTCGGGGGTGGGGGCCAACGTCCTGACTTTC. The chain carries TRBV27 and TRBJ2-6; perhaps TRBD2 as D (6 bases). This CDR3 is 14 amino acids long. Germline assignment: CDR1 MNHEY and CDR2 SMNVEV (reference sequence). V lost 4 bases and J lost 4, with 8 bases in between.

CDR3 region: CASSTEPMAEAFF. CDR3 bases: TGTGCCAGCAGCACCGAGCCTATGGCTGAAGCTTTCTTT. The rearrangement joins TRBV7-9 to TRBJ1-1, with no clear D. The CDR3 totals 13 residues. From germline, CDR1 is SEHNR and CDR2 FQNEAQ (reference sequence). Trimming removed 5 bases from V and 6 bases from J, with 13 bases in between.

This clone appeared a few times. This rearrangement joins TRBV6-4 to TRBJ2-1; TRBD2 agrees at 7 bases. The CDR3 is 13 amino acids. V dropped 5 bases and J dropped 7; count of bases not matched to a gene: 5. In germline, CDR1 is MRHNA, CDR2 SNTAGT. Written as DNA, the CDR3 is TGTGCCAGCAGTAGCGGGACCCCTAATGAGCAGTTCTTC. Protein product: CASSSGTPNEQFF.

The rearrangement joins TRBV30 to TRBJ1-1; 8 nucleotides agree with TRBD1. The germline CDR1 and CDR2 sequences are GTSNPN and SVGIG (reference sequence). After removal of 8 bases from V and 0 bases from J, the junction contained 11 bases not matched to a gene. The CDR3 totals 15 residues. This chain's CDR3 is CAGDPGGPVNTEAFF. In nucleotides, the CDR3 is TGTGCCGGGGATCCAGGGGGCCCAGTGAACACTGAAGCTTTCTTT.

This clone was detected a few times. The chain joins TRBV5-1 to TRBJ2-1, with 7 bases aligning to TRBD1. This CDR3 has 13 amino acids. V dropped 5 bases and J dropped 8; count of bases not matched to a gene: 7. The germline V gene encodes CDR1 SGHRS and CDR2 YFSETQ. The CDR3 nucleotides read TGCGCCAGCAGGGGCACAGGGGTCGATGAGCAGTTCTTC. As protein: CASRGTGVDEQFF.

The chain couples TRBV9 to TRBJ2-2; D perhaps matches TRBD1 (6 bases). Germline CDR1 SGDLS, CDR2 YYNGEE. There are 14 residues in the CDR3. V lost 4 bases, J lost 2 bases, and 9 bases lay in between. CDR3 in amino acids: CASSPGDNTGELFF. DNA of the CDR3: TGTGCCAGCAGCCCAGGGGATAACACCGGGGAGCTGTTTTTT.

The J gene is TRBJ2-1, the V gene TRBV6-5; 8 bases are shared with TRBD2. CDR1 and CDR2 from the germline V gene are MNHEY and SVGAGI. The CDR3 extends over 15 amino acids. Trimming cost V 6 bases and J 4 bases; bases outside gene matches: 8. CDR3 sequence reads: CASRAAGGDYNEQFF. CDR3 DNA sequence: TGTGCCAGCAGGGCCGCGGGAGGAGATTACAATGAGCAGTTCTTC.

A few counts support this clone. The gene calls are TRBV7-2 and TRBJ2-5; 7 nucleotides agree with TRBD2. This CDR3 contains 14 residues. Unmatched junction bases numbered 4, after V lost 2 bases and J lost 4 bases. Germline CDR1 is SGHTA and CDR2 is FQGNSA. CDR3 nucleotide sequence: TGTGCCAGCAGCTTAACATCGGGGGGAGAGACCCAGTACTTC. This sequence encodes CASSLTSGGETQYF.

This clone appeared once. V usage is TRBV5-6 and J usage is TRBJ2-3; no reliable D call. Germline V gene sequence: CDR1 SGHDT, CDR2 YYEEEE. There are 12 residues in the CDR3. The germline V and J ends were trimmed by 3 bases and 3 bases, with 5 bases remaining between them. The CDR3 DNA reads TGTGCCAGCAGCTCCTATACAGATACGCAGTATTTT. Translating it yields CASSSYTDTQYF.

V gene TRBV20-1 combines with J gene TRBJ1-1, with 8 bases lining up with TRBD1. The CDR3 is 11 amino acids. Germline V gives CDR1 DFQATT, CDR2 SNEGSKA (reference sequence). The trim removed 5 bases at V and 8 bases at J, leaving 4 bases unmatched. CDR3 sequence: CSAYRGIEAFF. The DNA for the CDR3 is TGCAGTGCTTACAGGGGGATCGAAGCTTTCTTT.

This clone was recorded a few times. The chain recombines TRBV4-2 with TRBJ2-7; TRBD1 agrees at 9 bases. CDR1 is LGHNA, CDR2 YNFKEQ, per germline. V was pared by 5 bases and J by 0 bases, with 5 bases of the junction left unmatched. The CDR3 is 15 residues long. This chain's CDR3 is CASSGGQGLSYEQYF. In nucleotides, the CDR3 is TGTGCCAGCAGCGGCGGACAGGGGCTCTCCTACGAGCAGTACTTC.

The chain couples TRBV5-1 to TRBJ1-4; D is ambiguous. Looked up from germline, CDR1 is SGHRS and CDR2 is YFSETQ. Deletions cut 0 bases from V and 4 bases from J, with 10 bases between. This CDR3 spans 15 amino acids. Here the CDR3 DNA reads TGCGCCAGCAGCTTGGGAGCTAGTTATAATGAAAAACTGTTTTTT. The encoded protein is CASSLGASYNEKLFF.

This clone is a singleton in its sample. The chain employs TRBV4-2 and TRBJ2-5; TRBD1 might be the D (5 bases). CDR1 is LGHNA, CDR2 YNFKEQ, per germline. The CDR3 runs 12 residues. V was pared by 8 bases and J by 2 bases, with 9 bases between. The CDR3 loop is CASGPGQETQYF. CDR3 sequence (DNA): TGTGCCAGCGGCCCAGGGCAAGAGACCCAGTACTTC.

This chain uses TRBV6-6 with TRBJ2-7, with TRBD2 identical over 7 bases. There are 13 residues in the CDR3. The germline gives CDR1 MNHNY, CDR2 SVGAGI (reference sequence). The junction had 9 bases not matched to a gene; V was cut back by 7 bases and J by 6 bases. The chain's CDR3 is CASTPGGGGEQYF. The DNA for the CDR3 is TGTGCCAGCACCCCTGGCGGGGGTGGCGAGCAGTACTTC.

The V gene is TRBV6-6, the J gene TRBJ1-1; possible D gene TRBD1, 5 bases. Germline V gene data show CDR1 as MNHNY and CDR2 as SVGAGI (reference sequence). The V gene lost 4 bases and the J gene lost 0 bases, with 9 bases spanning the gap. The CDR3 is 14 amino acids. The CDR3 nucleotides read TGTGCCAGCAGTTGGACAAACATGAACACTGAAGCTTTCTTT. Encoded protein: CASSWTNMNTEAFF.

The rearrangement joins TRBV5-1 to TRBJ2-3; D remains unclear. CDR1 is SGHRS and CDR2 is YFSETQ in the germline V gene. Deletions cut 6 bases from V and 2 bases from J, with 13 bases between. This CDR3 comprises 14 residues. The CDR3 DNA is TGCGCCAGCAAAGAGCGAACGTACACAGATACGCAGTATTTT. Its translation: CASKERTYTDTQYF.

V gene TRBV7-3 combines with J gene TRBJ1-1; D perhaps matches TRBD1 (5 bases). CDR3 size: 13 residues. The V end was cut by 4 bases, the J end by 4 bases, with 10 bases between. Germline CDR1 is SGHTA and CDR2 is FQGTGA. The CDR3 here is CASSSDRTTEAFF. CDR3 nucleotides: TGTGCCAGCAGCTCCGACAGAACCACTGAAGCTTTCTTT.

The CDR3 sequence is CASSLGDRGYSPGANVLTF. The CDR3 DNA is TGTGCCAGCAGCTTAGGTGACAGGGGGTATTCCCCTGGGGCCAACGTCCTGACTTTC. This chain connects TRBV7-6 to TRBJ2-6, with 9 bases matching TRBD1. The CDR3 is made up of 19 amino acids. Germline V lookup: CDR1 SGHVS, CDR2 FNYEAQ. V trimming: 1 base; J trimming: 2 bases; junction bases outside the gene matches: 9.

V gene TRBV7-3 combines with J gene TRBJ2-1; D remains unclear. The CDR3 covers 15 residues. V lost 5 bases and J 0 bases, leaving 11 bases between the germline ends. CDR1 and CDR2 (germline): SGHTA, FQGTGA. The CDR3 region has the DNA TGTGCCAGCAGCCGAGGCGGCAGCTCCTACAATGAGCAGTTCTTC. Encoded protein: CASSRGGSSYNEQFF.

The CDR3, as DNA: TGTGCCAGCAGCCCCGAGGTTTTAACTGAAGCTTTCTTT. Amino acids: CASSPEVLTEAFF. The gene calls are TRBV14 and TRBJ1-1; D call uncertain. This CDR3 spans 13 amino acids. V was cut by 4 bases and J by 5 bases, with 11 bases left in between. Germline lookup yields CDR1 SGHDN and CDR2 FVKESK.